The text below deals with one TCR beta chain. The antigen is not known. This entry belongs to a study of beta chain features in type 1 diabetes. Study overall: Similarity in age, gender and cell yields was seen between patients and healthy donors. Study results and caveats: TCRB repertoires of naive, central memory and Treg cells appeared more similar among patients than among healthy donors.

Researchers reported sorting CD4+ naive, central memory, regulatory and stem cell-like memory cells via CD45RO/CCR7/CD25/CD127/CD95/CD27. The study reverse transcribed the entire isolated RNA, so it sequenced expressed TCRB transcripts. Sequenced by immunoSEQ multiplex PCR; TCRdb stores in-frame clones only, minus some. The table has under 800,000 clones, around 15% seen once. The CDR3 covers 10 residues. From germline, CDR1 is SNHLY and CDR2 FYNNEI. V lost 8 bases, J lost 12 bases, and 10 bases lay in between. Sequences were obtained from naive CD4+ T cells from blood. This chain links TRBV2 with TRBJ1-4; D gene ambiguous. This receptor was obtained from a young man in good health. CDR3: CASSREELFF. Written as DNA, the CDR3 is TGTGCCAGCTCCCGGGAGGAACTGTTTTTT.